The 30 T cell receptor beta chains below come from one sample, sequenced in a study of blood T cell repertoires in COVID-19. Only in-frame clones appear in the TCRdb table, and some are missing; sequencing was by immunoSEQ multiplex PCR. The table shows 50,000 or so clones, with about four fifths occurring only once. The sequencing sample was made of peripheral blood. Every receptor here comes from a man aged 40-50 years with acute or convalescent COVID-19.

The chain employs TRBV18 and TRBJ2-4; 8 positions agree with TRBD2. Trimming removed 6 bases from V and 4 bases from J; junction bases left unmatched: 5. The CDR3 consists of 14 residues. Germline assignment: CDR1 KGHSH and CDR2 LQKENI. The CDR3 DNA follows: TGTGCCAGCTCGAGAGCGGGGGAAAAAAACATTCAGTACTTC. This codes for CASSRAGEKNIQYF.

This chain links TRBV18 with TRBJ1-6; perhaps TRBD1 as D (6 bases). The V and J ends lost 6 bases and 7 bases respectively, with 13 bases between them. This CDR3 is built from 14 residues. Germline loops: CDR1 KGHSH, CDR2 LQKENI. DNA of the CDR3: TGTGCCAGCTCGGGGGGGCTGCGGAATTCACCCCTCCACTTT. This translates into CASSGGLRNSPLHF.

The gene calls are TRBV7-2 and TRBJ2-3; maybe TRBD1 (5 bases). CDR1 and CDR2 from the germline V gene are SGHTA and FQGNSA. The length of the CDR3 is 15 residues. Trimming left V 2 bases short and J 2 bases short, with 11 bases between. The CDR3 bases are TGTGCCAGCAGCTTAAAAGCTGGGGCCACAGATACGCAGTATTTT. Translated: CASSLKAGATDTQYF.

V usage is TRBV4-1 and J usage is TRBJ2-3; tentative D call: TRBD1 (6 bases). Per the germline V gene, CDR1 is MGHRA and CDR2 is YSYEKL. The CDR3 has 15 amino acids. V was shortened by 0 bases and J by 4 bases, with 11 bases between the two germline ends. CDR3 amino acids: CASSQDITGSDTQYF. The CDR3 DNA reads as TGCGCCAGCAGCCAAGATATAACAGGGTCAGATACGCAGTATTTT.

This clone was found a few times. The rearrangement links TRBV7-9 to TRBJ2-6; 7 bases line up with TRBD1. Germline CDR1 reads SEHNR; CDR2 reads FQNEAQ (reference sequence). The CDR3 runs to 19 residues. V lost 5 bases to trimming and J lost 2 bases; unmatched junction nucleotides: 15. CDR3 coding DNA: TGTGCCAGCAGCGGGGGACCGGGACAGTCATGGGCTGGGGCCAACGTCCTGACTTTC. It specifies CASSGGPGQSWAGANVLTF. Using reference TRBV7-9 and TRBJ2-6 for the parts outside the CDR3, the full variable domain is DTGVSQNPRHKITKRGQNVTFRCDPISEHNRLYWYRQTLGQGPEFLTYFQNEAQLEKSRLLSDRFSAERPKGSFSTLEIQRTEQGDSAMYLCASSGGPGQSWAGANVLTFGAGSRLTVL.

This rearrangement joins TRBV6-5 to TRBJ1-5; TRBD1 matches 7 bases. Trimming at V came to 7 bases and at J to 7 bases, leaving 7 bases not matched to a gene. The length of the CDR3 is 13 residues. From germline, CDR1 is MNHEY and CDR2 SVGAGI. CDR3 sequence: CASTPTGEQPQHF. DNA for the CDR3: TGTGCCAGCACCCCCACAGGGGAGCAGCCCCAGCATTTT.

The chain employs TRBV27 and TRBJ1-2; maybe TRBD1 (6 bases). This CDR3 contains 13 residues. Germline V gives CDR1 MNHEY, CDR2 SMNVEV (reference sequence). The V end was cut by 4 bases, the J end by 4 bases, with 10 bases between. This chain's CDR3 is CASSSGASYGYTF. CDR3 nucleotide sequence: TGTGCCAGCAGTTCAGGGGCGAGCTATGGCTACACCTTC.

Points on this clone: Other DNA variants within this sample encode the same CDR3. This chain joins TRBV5-4 and TRBJ2-5; 7 nucleotides agree with TRBD1. Germline V gene data show CDR1 as SGHNT and CDR2 as YYREEE (reference sequence). There are 13 residues in the CDR3. Losses at the gene ends were 4 bases for V and 3 bases for J; bases not matched to a gene: 3. CDR3 sequence (DNA): TGTGCCAGCAGCCCCGGGACAGAAGAGACCCAGTACTTC. It is translated as CASSPGTEETQYF.

The CDR3 protein is CASSGESGEAFF. The CDR3 DNA sequence: TGTGCCAGCAGTGGGGAGAGTGGGGAAGCTTTCTTT. The rearrangement joins TRBV2 to TRBJ1-1; D call uncertain. The ends were cut back, 4 bases at V and 8 bases at J, with 11 bases in the middle. Germline V gives CDR1 SNHLY, CDR2 FYNNEI. This CDR3 is built from 12 residues.

The chain joins TRBV28 to TRBJ2-7, with D maybe TRBD1 (5 bases). CDR1 is MDHEN and CDR2 is SYDVKM in the germline V gene. The CDR3 extends over 13 amino acids. V dropped 8 bases and J dropped 0 bases, with 11 bases sitting between them. CDR3 residues: CASHDRDSYEQYF. CDR3 in DNA: TGTGCCAGCCACGACAGAGACTCCTACGAGCAGTACTTC.

This clone was seen only a few times. This chain connects TRBV28 to TRBJ1-1, with a weak D call TRBD1 (6 bases). The CDR3 length is 13 residues. CDR1 and CDR2 from the germline V gene are MDHEN and SYDVKM. Trimming removed 7 bases at V and 3 bases at J, with 12 bases between. This chain's CDR3 is CASTGQSYTEAFF. The CDR3, as DNA: TGTGCCAGCACCGGACAGTCTTACACTGAAGCTTTCTTT.

The V call is TRBV12-3 or TRBV12-4, the J call TRBJ1-1; D is ambiguous. The CDR3 extends over 12 amino acids. V was pared by 3 bases and J by 4 bases, with 6 bases between. CDR3 amino acids: CASSFSGTEAFF. CDR3 bases: TGTGCCAGCAGTTTCTCCGGCACTGAAGCTTTCTTT.

The gene calls are TRBV13 and TRBJ2-3; TRBD2 aligns across 11 bases. V was clipped by 5 bases and J by 2 bases; unmatched bases: 6. The CDR3 covers 16 residues. CDR1 is PRHDT and CDR2 is FYEKMQ in the germline V gene (reference sequence). The CDR3 coding sequence is TGTGCCAGCAGCGTACTAGCGGGGGTGCTCACAGATACGCAGTATTTT. This translates into CASSVLAGVLTDTQYF.

The chain combines TRBV9 with TRBJ2-7, with no clear D. The CDR3 sequence is 13 residues long. Looked up from germline, CDR1 is SGDLS and CDR2 is YYNGEE. V lost 0 bases, J lost 0 bases, and 4 bases lay in between. The CDR3 region has the DNA TGTGCCAGCAGCGTAGGTATCTCCTACGAGCAGTACTTC. It translates to CASSVGISYEQYF. The whole variable domain, remainder taken from reference TRBV9 and TRBJ2-7, is DSGVTQTPKHLITATGQRVTLRCSPRSGDLSVYWYQQSLDQGLQFLIQYYNGEERAKGNILERFSAQQFPDLHSELNLSSLELGDSALYFCASSVGISYEQYFGPGTRLTVT.

The chain recombines TRBV19 with TRBJ2-1; 11 bases map to TRBD2. V dropped 5 bases and J dropped 7; count of bases not matched to a gene: 7. The V gene's germline CDR1 is LNHDA and CDR2 SQIVND (reference sequence). This CDR3 has 15 residues. This CDR3 is CASSPTSGGRNEQFF. The DNA for the CDR3 is TGTGCCAGTAGTCCTACTAGCGGGGGCCGGAATGAGCAGTTCTTC.

The V and J genes are TRBV3-1 (or the pseudogene TRBV3-2) and TRBJ2-3; D is unresolved. CDR3 length: 12 amino acids. V was trimmed by 1 base and J by 9 bases, leaving 8 bases between them. CDR1 is LGHDT and CDR2 is YNNKEL in the germline V gene (reference sequence). CDR3 region: CASSQVVSTQYF. CDR3 nucleotides: TGTGCCAGCAGCCAAGTCGTGTCGACGCAGTATTTT.

This clone has a single count. V usage is TRBV23-1 and J usage is TRBJ1-3; no definite D call. TRBV23-1 is given ORF status, its function remaining uncertain. There are 15 residues in the CDR3. Trimming left V 8 bases short and J 1 base short, with 15 bases between. CDR3 bases: TGCGCCAGCCATTGTCCTCTAGGATCTGGAAACACCATATATTTT. This gives the protein CASHCPLGSGNTIYF.

This chain joins TRBV19 and TRBJ2-6; perhaps TRBD1 as D (6 bases). CDR1 is LNHDA and CDR2 is SQIVND in the germline V gene (reference sequence). This CDR3 contains 17 residues. V gave up 10 bases and J gave up 0 bases, with 19 bases separating them. CDR3 sequence (DNA): TGTGCCACTAGCAGACAGGTAACGCACTCTGGGGCCAACGTCCTGACTTTC. Protein product: CATSRQVTHSGANVLTF.

This clone turned up a few times. V and J are TRBV27 and TRBJ1-5; no firm D call. Germline V CDR1 and CDR2: MNHEY, SMNVEV (reference sequence). The V gene lost 4 bases and the J gene lost 0 bases, with 7 bases spanning the gap. The CDR3 is made up of 14 amino acids. Here the CDR3 reads CASSSPYSNQPQHF. As DNA, the CDR3 is TGTGCCAGCAGTTCCCCGTATAGCAATCAGCCCCAGCATTTT.

The chain has TRBV6-2 or TRBV6-3 and TRBJ1-1, with D perhaps TRBD1 (6 bases). Germline CDR1 and CDR2: MNHEY and SVGEGT. This CDR3 has 15 residues. Trimming left V 3 bases short and J 3 bases short, with 14 bases between. The CDR3 region has the DNA TGTGCCAGCAGTTATCACAGGGAGGGCGACACTGAAGCTTTCTTT. It specifies CASSYHREGDTEAFF.

The V call is TRBV2, the J call TRBJ2-7; maybe TRBD2 (5 bases). The CDR3 sequence is 16 residues long. V gave up 2 bases and J gave up 2 bases, with 16 bases separating them. Looked up from germline, CDR1 is SNHLY and CDR2 is FYNNEI. The CDR3 sequence is CASSEWEPRIAYEQYF. DNA of the CDR3: TGTGCCAGCAGTGAATGGGAGCCGAGAATTGCCTACGAGCAGTACTTC. The full variable domain, with the rest looked up from reference TRBV2 and TRBJ2-7, is EPEVTQTPSHQVTQMGQEVILRCVPISNHLYFYWYRQILGQKVEFLVSFYNNEISEKSEIFDDQFSVERPDGSNFTLKIRSTKLEDSAMYFCASSEWEPRIAYEQYFGPGTRLTVT.

This chain uses TRBV19 with TRBJ1-4; D unresolved. CDR3 length: 12 residues. V lost 11 bases and J 6 bases, leaving 13 bases between the germline ends. Looked up from germline, CDR1 is LNHDA and CDR2 is SQIVND (reference sequence). CDR3 amino acids: CASHGEYEKLFF. The CDR3 DNA reads TGTGCCTCGCACGGTGAATATGAAAAACTGTTTTTT.

The gene calls are TRBV3-1 (or the pseudogene TRBV3-2) and TRBJ1-2; perhaps TRBD1 as D (5 bases). The CDR3 runs 15 residues. The V gene's germline CDR1 is LGHDT and CDR2 YNNKEL (reference sequence). V was shortened by 1 base and J by 7 bases, with 16 bases between the two germline ends. CDR3 DNA sequence: TGTGCCAGCAGCCAAGTAATGGGGGGGTCTACTGGCTACACCTTC. It translates to CASSQVMGGSTGYTF.

V is TRBV11-3 and J is TRBJ2-1; 15 nucleotides line up with TRBD2. In germline, CDR1 is SGHNT, CDR2 YENEEA. CDR3 length equals 19 residues. The ends lost 3 bases at V and 0 bases at J; junction bases unmatched: 6. The CDR3 DNA reads as TGTGCCAGCAGCTTGAGCGGGACTAGCGGGGGGAGCTCCTACAATGAGCAGTTCTTC. Residues: CASSLSGTSGGSSYNEQFF. The full variable domain, completed using reference TRBV11-3 and TRBJ2-1, is EAGVVQSPRYKIIEKKQPVAFWCNPISGHNTLYWYLQNLGQGPELLIRYENEEAVDDSQLPKDRFSAERLKGVDSTLKIQPAELGDSAVYLCASSLSGTSGGSSYNEQFFGPGTRLTVL.

The gene calls are TRBV4-3 and TRBJ1-2, with 7 bases that match TRBD1. The CDR3 contains 15 residues. Germline V gives CDR1 LGHNA, CDR2 YSLEER. Unmatched junction bases numbered 11, after V lost 6 bases and J lost 4 bases. CDR3 sequence: CASSRQGGVGYGYTF. Written as DNA, the CDR3 is TGCGCCAGCAGTCGACAGGGAGGAGTGGGCTATGGCTACACCTTC.

This chain joins TRBV5-4 and TRBJ2-6; 14 bases align to TRBD2. The CDR3 spans 19 residues. With V trimmed by 5 bases and J by 2 bases, 9 bases remained unmatched. Germline-derived CDR1 and CDR2 are SGHNT and YYREEE (reference sequence). CDR3: CASRTGTSGGITGANVLTF. CDR3 nucleotide sequence: TGTGCCAGCAGGACCGGGACTAGCGGGGGAATCACTGGGGCCAACGTCCTGACTTTC.

The chain has TRBV5-1 and TRBJ2-1; 10 positions agree with TRBD1. This CDR3 region has 17 residues. The ends lost 7 bases at V and 7 bases at J; junction bases unmatched: 17. CDR1 and CDR2 from the germline V gene are SGHRS and YFSETQ. CDR3 DNA: TGCGCCAGCGCTGGACGGGACAGGGGCGACGTGCGAAATGAGCAGTTCTTC. This gives the protein CASAGRDRGDVRNEQFF.

This clone was picked up one time. The chain employs TRBV10-3 and TRBJ1-4; 8 nucleotides line up with TRBD1. The junction had 4 bases not matched to a gene; V was cut back by 2 bases and J by 8 bases. CDR3 length: 14 amino acids. The V gene's germline CDR1 is ENHRY and CDR2 SYGVKD. The CDR3 bases are TGTGCCATCAGTGAGGGCAGGGGGCAAGAAAAACTGTTTTTT. Its translation is CAISEGRGQEKLFF.

CDR3 bases: TGCGCCAGCAGCCGAGGACTAGCGGGGGTCTACAATGAGCAGTTCTTC. It translates to CASSRGLAGVYNEQFF. The V and J genes are TRBV4-1 and TRBJ2-1, with TRBD2 matching 13 bases. This CDR3 has 16 amino acids. V was pared by 4 bases and J by 3 bases, with 3 bases of the junction left unmatched. Germline loops: CDR1 MGHRA, CDR2 YSYEKL.

The rearrangement joins TRBV3-1 (or the pseudogene TRBV3-2) to TRBJ1-3, with D tentatively TRBD1 (6 bases). Germline CDR1 reads LGHDT; CDR2 reads YNNKEL (reference sequence). The CDR3 consists of 18 residues. Trimming pared 0 bases from V and 3 bases from J, leaving 18 bases between. The CDR3 sequence: CASSQDHGGPVDGNTIYF. DNA of the CDR3: TGTGCCAGCAGCCAAGATCATGGGGGCCCGGTTGATGGAAACACCATATATTTT.